Listed here are 7 T cell receptor beta chains from one sample, sequenced in a study of spatial heterogeneity in lung cancer (dated by TCRdb to about 2019). This specimen's time point label, interpreted: sample taken at primary tumor resection. Whole RNA extracted from tumor and nontumor lung tissue, or from cryopreserved PBMC samples, was used for TCR sequencing without cell sorting. Receptor amplification or capture employed 5' RACE. The listed sequencing device is NextSeq 500. Clones were called with MiXCR by TCRdb after fastp trimmed the public reads at Q25, and only in-frame beta chains were retained. Rows matching on CDR3 protein sequence are summarized as one entry with the most common DNA and genes. This sample lists about 23,000 distinct CDR3 sequences; 4% to 6% were detected once. Roughly 5% of the sample is held by the ten biggest clonotypes. Source: PBMCs, taken at surgery. All receptors come from a male donor with early-stage non-small cell lung cancer.

This chain connects TRBV6-6 to TRBJ1-1; a possible D gene is TRBD1 (5 bases). Trimming took 2 bases from V and 1 from J, leaving 14 bases between them. The CDR3 length is 16 residues. CDR1 and CDR2 (germline): MNHNY, SVGAGI (reference sequence). CDR3 in DNA: TGTGCCAGCAGTTACCGCTTGGGGCAGGCGAACACTGAAGCTTTCTTT. This codes for CASSYRLGQANTEAFF.

This clonotype was detected many times. The CDR3 DNA reads as TGCGCCAGCAGGCGCCCGGGACAGGGGACCTACGAGCAGTACTTC. Amino acids: CASRRPGQGTYEQYF. This chain links TRBV5-1 with TRBJ2-7; 10 bases fit TRBD1. This CDR3 is built from 15 residues. Germline-derived CDR1 and CDR2 are SGHRS and YFSETQ. V shed 5 bases and J 2 bases; nucleotides not matched to a gene: 7. The whole variable domain, filled in from reference TRBV5-1 and TRBJ2-7, reads KAGVTQTPRYLIKTRGQQVTLSCSPISGHRSVSWYQQTPGQGLQFLFEYFSETQRNKGNFPGRFSGRQFSNSRSEMNVSTLELGDSALYLCASRRPGQGTYEQYFGPGTRLTVT.

This clonotype was observed many times. This chain joins TRBV9 and TRBJ1-2; D uncertain. The V gene lost 6 bases and the J gene lost 8 bases, with 8 bases spanning the gap. The CDR3 is 10 amino acids. The germline CDR1 and CDR2 sequences are SGDLS and YYNGEE. The CDR3: CASKGGGYTF. The CDR3 region has the DNA TGTGCCAGCAAAGGAGGGGGCTACACCTTC.

The chain joins TRBV29-1 to TRBJ1-2, with TRBD1 as a possible D gene (5 bases). Deletions cut 7 bases from V and 1 base from J, with 10 bases between. The CDR3 loop spans 12 amino acids. Per the germline V gene, CDR1 is SQVTM and CDR2 is ANQGSEA. The CDR3 is CSAGGVNYGYTF. DNA for the CDR3: TGCAGCGCTGGGGGTGTTAACTATGGCTACACCTTC. Based on the CDR3 plus reference TRBV29-1 and TRBJ1-2, the full variable domain is SAVISQKPSRDICQRGTSLTIQCQVDSQVTMMFWYRQQPGQSLTLIATANQGSEATYESGFVIDKFPISRPNLTFSTLTVSNMSPEDSSIYLCSAGGVNYGYTFGSGTRLTVV.

This clonotype was counted many times. V usage is TRBV4-2 and J usage is TRBJ1-1; the match to TRBD1 covers 8 bases. Germline V gene data show CDR1 as LGHNA and CDR2 as YNFKEQ. The CDR3 runs 15 residues. Trimming took 2 bases from V and 7 from J; bases not matched to a gene: 9. The CDR3 loop reads CASSQPGTGPGEAFF. The CDR3 bases are TGTGCCAGCAGCCAACCCGGGACAGGCCCAGGTGAAGCTTTCTTT.

This clonotype was picked up many times. The chain couples TRBV12-3 or TRBV12-4 to TRBJ1-4; 9 bases align to TRBD1. The CDR3 covers 15 residues. V shed 3 bases, J shed 5 bases, and the junction held 4 bases outside the gene matches. As DNA, the CDR3 is TGTGCCAGCAGTTTTGGGACAGGGACGAATGAAAAACTGTTTTTT. Translated, it gives CASSFGTGTNEKLFF.

The table lists this clonotype with many counts. The chain couples TRBV12-3 or TRBV12-4 to TRBJ2-1; tentative D call: TRBD2 (6 bases). This CDR3 region has 15 residues. Trimming shortened V by 3 bases and J by 8 bases, and 17 bases separated the two germline ends. CDR3 DNA: TGTGCCAGCAGTTTGTCGGGAGTCGGCGGGCATGAGCAGTTCTTC. Its translation is CASSLSGVGGHEQFF.